This entry lists 17 T cell receptor beta chains sequenced from one sample in a study of blood T cells in healthy people across ages. Primers used in a second PCR of about 6 to 12 cycles were a sample-barcoded 5' primer and a J-beta primer mix. TCRdb ran MiXCR on the 5' RACE reads and lists one entry per CDR3 protein. The sample lists some 780,000 distinct CDR3 sequences; around 50% were seen once. The sequencing sample was made of blood. These receptors all stem from a middle-aged man in good health.

The J gene is TRBJ2-7, the V gene TRBV27, with TRBD1 matching over 7 bases. The germline CDR1 and CDR2 sequences are MNHEY and SMNVEV (reference sequence). V gave up 5 bases and J gave up 3 bases; unmatched junction bases: 4. The CDR3 runs 13 residues. DNA of the CDR3: TGTGCCAGCAGTCCGACAGGGCTCTACGAGCAGTACTTC. It yields the protein CASSPTGLYEQYF.

The CDR3 DNA reads TGCAGCGTGCCCAGCGCCACGCTCACAGATACGCAGTATTTT. Its translation: CSVPSATLTDTQYF. The chain has TRBV29-1 and TRBJ2-3; no firm D call. V lost 6 bases and J lost 2, with 15 bases in between. CDR1 and CDR2 from the germline V gene are SQVTM and ANQGSEA. This CDR3 region has 14 residues.

This chain links TRBV27 with TRBJ2-6, with 7 bases fitting TRBD1. The CDR3 is 17 amino acids. Germline V gives CDR1 MNHEY, CDR2 SMNVEV (reference sequence). V trimming: 3 bases; J trimming: 0 bases; junction bases outside the gene matches: 5. The CDR3 protein is CASSFTGASSGANVLTF. The CDR3 bases are TGTGCCAGCAGTTTTACAGGGGCGTCCTCTGGGGCCAACGTCCTGACTTTC.

The gene calls are TRBV5-8 and TRBJ2-7, with 9 bases aligning to TRBD1. This CDR3 is built from 13 residues. The V gene's germline CDR1 is SGHTS and CDR2 YDEGEE. The trim removed 5 bases at V and 2 bases at J, leaving 2 bases unmatched. The CDR3 here is CASRDRGAYEQYF. The CDR3 DNA reads as TGTGCCAGCAGGGACAGGGGAGCCTACGAGCAGTACTTC.

Only a few counts were recorded for this clonotype. The rearrangement uses TRBV24-1 and TRBJ2-5, with 12 bases that match TRBD1. CDR1 and CDR2 (germline): KGHDR, SFDVKD. J gave up 5 bases and V 1 base, and 4 bases lay outside the gene matches. The CDR3 spans 16 residues. The CDR3 protein is CATSDLGTGGRETQYF. DNA for the CDR3: TGTGCCACCAGTGATTTAGGGACAGGGGGCCGGGAGACCCAGTACTTC.

The gene calls are TRBV20-1 and TRBJ2-1, with D tentatively TRBD2 (6 bases). The CDR3 is 12 residues long. Trimming left V 6 bases short and J 7 bases short, with 13 bases between. Germline V gene lookup returns CDR1 DFQATT and CDR2 SNEGSKA (reference sequence). This chain's CDR3 is CSARPRGNEQFF. CDR3 sequence (DNA): TGCAGTGCGAGGCCGCGGGGTAATGAGCAGTTCTTC.

The J gene is TRBJ2-1, the V gene TRBV11-2; D may be TRBD1 or TRBD2 (5 bases each). CDR1 is SGHAT and CDR2 is FQNNGV in the germline V gene. There are 15 residues in the CDR3. Between the trimmed V and J ends, which lost 2 bases and 4 bases, there was a span of 12 bases. The chain's CDR3 is CASSLRDVSYNEQFF. As DNA, the CDR3 is TGTGCCAGCAGCTTAAGGGACGTGTCTTACAATGAGCAGTTCTTC.

This clonotype turned up a few times. This rearrangement joins TRBV11-2 to TRBJ2-5; the D call may be TRBD1 or TRBD2 (5 bases each). The CDR3 runs to 14 residues. From germline, CDR1 is SGHAT and CDR2 FQNNGV. Trimming removed 3 bases at V and 2 bases at J, with 10 bases between. The CDR3: CASSFGTRQETQYF. The CDR3 nucleotides are TGTGCCAGCAGCTTCGGGACCCGTCAAGAGACCCAGTACTTC.

The rearrangement uses TRBV9 and TRBJ2-1, with D possibly matching TRBD2 (7 bases). The V gene lost 4 bases and the J gene lost 4 bases, with 18 bases spanning the gap. This CDR3 comprises 16 residues. CDR1 is SGDLS and CDR2 is YYNGEE in the germline V gene. Written as DNA, the CDR3 is TGTGCCAGCAGCCCTAGGGGGAGGGGGGGGTACAATGAGCAGTTCTTC. Encoded protein: CASSPRGRGGYNEQFF. The complete variable domain, with remaining parts taken from reference TRBV9 and TRBJ2-1, reads DSGVTQTPKHLITATGQRVTLRCSPRSGDLSVYWYQQSLDQGLQFLIQYYNGEERAKGNILERFSAQQFPDLHSELNLSSLELGDSALYFCASSPRGRGGYNEQFFGPGTRLTVL.

The genes are TRBV7-3 and TRBJ2-3, with D tentatively TRBD1 or TRBD2 (5 bases each). Trimming stripped 5 bases from V and 6 bases from J, with 18 bases between. The germline CDR1 and CDR2 sequences are SGHTA and FQGTGA. The CDR3 spans 15 residues. The CDR3 loop reads CASSTGTRDVDTQYF. The CDR3 nucleotides read TGTGCCAGCAGCACCGGGACCCGCGATGTGGATACGCAGTATTTT.

V usage is TRBV28 and J usage is TRBJ1-5; TRBD1 is a possible D gene (5 bases). V lost 6 bases and J 5 bases, leaving 14 bases between the germline ends. Germline V CDR1 and CDR2: MDHEN, SYDVKM. This CDR3 is built from 14 residues. CDR3 in DNA: TGTGCCAGCAGGGCCGACCGGGGGGATCAGCCCCAGCATTTT. Its translation is CASRADRGDQPQHF.

V usage is TRBV20-1 and J usage is TRBJ2-3, with D perhaps TRBD1 (6 bases). The CDR3 length is 15 residues. V was cut by 1 base and J by 0 bases, with 11 bases left in between. Germline lookup yields CDR1 DFQATT and CDR2 SNEGSKA (reference sequence). CDR3 sequence reads: CSARGDTYSTDTQYF. CDR3 coding DNA: TGCAGTGCTAGAGGGGACACCTATAGCACAGATACGCAGTATTTT.

This chain connects TRBV25-1 to TRBJ2-7, with 8 bases fitting TRBD1. The CDR3 is made up of 15 amino acids. Germline V lookup: CDR1 MGHDK, CDR2 SYGVNS. Trimming cost V 6 bases and J 0 bases; bases outside gene matches: 7. The CDR3 coding sequence is TGTGCCAGCAGCCGGCCCGGGACAGGCTCCTACGAGCAGTACTTC. Translated, it gives CASSRPGTGSYEQYF.

CDR3 coding DNA: TGTGCCAGCAGCTCGCCGGACAGAAATATTTACAATGAGCAGTTCTTC. It encodes CASSSPDRNIYNEQFF. The V call is TRBV5-6, the J call TRBJ2-1; maybe TRBD1 (6 bases). The germline CDR1 and CDR2 sequences are SGHDT and YYEEEE. The ends were cut back, 3 bases at V and 4 bases at J, with 17 bases in the middle. This CDR3 spans 16 amino acids.

The chain links TRBV6-5 to TRBJ2-1; TRBD2 matches 7 bases. In germline, CDR1 is MNHEY, CDR2 SVGAGI. Trimming at V came to 7 bases and at J to 0 bases, leaving 9 bases not matched to a gene. The CDR3 runs to 16 residues. In DNA, the CDR3 is TGTGCCAGCATTGGGGGTTGGGGGGGCTCCTACAATGAGCAGTTCTTC. It yields the protein CASIGGWGGSYNEQFF.

The J gene is TRBJ1-4, the V gene TRBV12-3 or TRBV12-4; D perhaps matches TRBD1 (5 bases). CDR3 length: 14 amino acids. Trimming took off 4 bases at V and 4 bases at J, with 10 bases between the two ends. This CDR3 reads CASSSPGRNEKLFF. The DNA for the CDR3 is TGTGCCAGCAGTTCACCAGGGCGTAATGAAAAACTGTTTTTT.

The DNA of the CDR3 is TGTGCCAGCTCTAAGGGGACTAGCGGGACCTACGAGCAGTACTTC. It translates to CASSKGTSGTYEQYF. The chain combines TRBV18 with TRBJ2-7; 13 bases agree with TRBD2. CDR3 length: 15 residues. Germline lookup yields CDR1 KGHSH and CDR2 LQKENI. V was clipped by 6 bases and J by 2 bases; unmatched bases: 4. The entire variable domain, with the rest obtained from reference TRBV18 and TRBJ2-7, is as follows: NAGVMQNPRHLVRRRGQEARLRCSPMKGHSHVYWYRQLPEEGLKFMVYLQKENIIDESGMPKERFSAEFPKEGPSILRIQQVVRGDSAAYFCASSKGTSGTYEQYFGPGTRLTVT.